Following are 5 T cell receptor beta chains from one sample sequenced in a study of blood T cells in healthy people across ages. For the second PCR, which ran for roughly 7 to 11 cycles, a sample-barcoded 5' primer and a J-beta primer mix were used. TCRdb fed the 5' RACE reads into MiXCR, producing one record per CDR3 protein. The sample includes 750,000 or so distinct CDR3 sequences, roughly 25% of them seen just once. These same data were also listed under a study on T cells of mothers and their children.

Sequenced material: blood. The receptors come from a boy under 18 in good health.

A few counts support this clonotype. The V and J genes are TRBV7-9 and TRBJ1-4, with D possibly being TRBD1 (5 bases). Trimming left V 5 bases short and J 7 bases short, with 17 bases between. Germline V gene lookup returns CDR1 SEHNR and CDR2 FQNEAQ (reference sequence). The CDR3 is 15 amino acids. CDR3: CASSGGRDSREKLFF. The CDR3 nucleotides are TGTGCCAGCAGCGGGGGACGAGACAGTCGTGAAAAACTGTTTTTT.

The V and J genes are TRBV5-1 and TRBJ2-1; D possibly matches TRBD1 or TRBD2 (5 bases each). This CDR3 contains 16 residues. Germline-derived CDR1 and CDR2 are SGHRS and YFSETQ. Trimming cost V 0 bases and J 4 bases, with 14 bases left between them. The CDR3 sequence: CASSLGDLTLYNEQFF. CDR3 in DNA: TGCGCCAGCAGCTTGGGGGACCTCACCCTATACAATGAGCAGTTCTTC.

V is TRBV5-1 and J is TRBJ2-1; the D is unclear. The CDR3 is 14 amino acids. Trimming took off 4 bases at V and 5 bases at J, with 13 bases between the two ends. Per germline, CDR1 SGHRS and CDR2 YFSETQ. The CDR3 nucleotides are TGCGCCAGCAGCCCCCCTGGGGTAAACAATGAGCAGTTCTTC. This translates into CASSPPGVNNEQFF.

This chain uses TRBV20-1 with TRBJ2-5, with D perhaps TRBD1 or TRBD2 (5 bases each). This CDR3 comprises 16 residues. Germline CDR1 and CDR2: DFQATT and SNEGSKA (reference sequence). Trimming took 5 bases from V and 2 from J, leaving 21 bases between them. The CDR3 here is CSASEGWLVRQETQYF. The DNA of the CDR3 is TGCAGTGCTTCCGAGGGGTGGCTCGTGAGGCAAGAGACCCAGTACTTC.

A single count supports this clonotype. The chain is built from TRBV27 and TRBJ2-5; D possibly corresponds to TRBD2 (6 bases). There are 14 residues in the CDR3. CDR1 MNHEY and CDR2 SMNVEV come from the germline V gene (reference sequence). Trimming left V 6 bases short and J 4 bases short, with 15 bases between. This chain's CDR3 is CASRSLAIRETQYF. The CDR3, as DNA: TGTGCCAGCAGGAGCCTAGCGATCAGAGAGACCCAGTACTTC.